One and the same sample provided the 29 T cell receptor beta chains below, sequenced in a study of blood T cell repertoires in COVID-19. Generated by immunoSEQ multiplex PCR, the TCRdb table keeps only in-frame clones and is missing some. The profile shows around 94,000 clones, 87% of them singletons. The specimen sequenced was peripheral blood. The receptors originated from a woman aged 50 to 65 with COVID-19, enrolled during active disease.

The V gene is TRBV5-4, the J gene TRBJ2-5, with 11 bases lining up with TRBD2. This CDR3 region has 17 residues. The trim removed 3 bases at V and 4 bases at J, leaving 11 bases unmatched. The germline gives CDR1 SGHNT, CDR2 YYREEE (reference sequence). The CDR3 loop is CASSSPPIAGGRETQYF. CDR3 sequence (DNA): TGTGCCAGCAGCTCCCCCCCCATAGCGGGGGGGCGAGAGACCCAGTACTTC.

The V gene is TRBV5-1, the J gene TRBJ2-5; D gene ambiguous. Germline loops: CDR1 SGHRS, CDR2 YFSETQ. The germline V and J ends were trimmed by 0 bases and 2 bases, with 8 bases remaining between them. CDR3 length equals 14 residues. CDR3 DNA sequence: TGCGCCAGCAGCTTGGTGCCAGATCAAGAGACCCAGTACTTC. This codes for CASSLVPDQETQYF.

This clone was picked up one time. The V gene is TRBV3-1 (or the pseudogene TRBV3-2), the J gene TRBJ2-1, with 10 positions matching TRBD1. There are 16 residues in the CDR3. V dropped 0 bases and J dropped 10; count of bases not matched to a gene: 9. From germline, CDR1 is LGHDT and CDR2 YNNKEL (reference sequence). The CDR3 nucleotides read TGTGCCAGCAGCCAAGATCTAGGACAGGGGGGACGAGAGCAGTTCTTC. Translated, it gives CASSQDLGQGGREQFF.

The chain employs TRBV7-2 and TRBJ1-2; 7 bases line up with TRBD1. Germline loops: CDR1 SGHTA, CDR2 FQGNSA. This CDR3 has 14 amino acids. With V trimmed by 5 bases and J by 4 bases, 7 bases remained unmatched. The CDR3 sequence: CASSPLPGGYGYTF. DNA of the CDR3: TGTGCCAGCAGCCCTTTACCAGGGGGCTATGGCTACACCTTC.

The chain combines TRBV6-5 with TRBJ1-2; a weak D match, TRBD1 (5 bases). V shed 6 bases and J shed 5 bases, with 13 bases lying between them. Germline V lookup: CDR1 MNHEY, CDR2 SVGAGI. This CDR3 has 13 residues. The CDR3 reads CASRTGGTYGYTF. The DNA of the CDR3 is TGTGCCAGCAGGACGGGGGGGACTTATGGCTACACCTTC.

V and J are TRBV15 and TRBJ2-7; TRBD2 aligns across 9 bases. V was clipped by 0 bases and J by 2 bases; unmatched bases: 5. The CDR3 length is 16 residues. Germline assignment: CDR1 LNHNV and CDR2 YYDKDF (reference sequence). The CDR3, as DNA: TGTGCCACCAGCAGAGAGGGGTCTAGCGGGACCTACGAGCAGTACTTC. It encodes CATSREGSSGTYEQYF.

The chain combines TRBV5-1 with TRBJ1-2; D uncertain. The CDR3 loop spans 15 amino acids. Deletions cut 4 bases from V and 0 bases from J, with 13 bases between. Germline V gives CDR1 SGHRS, CDR2 YFSETQ. CDR3 in DNA: TGCGCCAGCAGCCTTTCTTGGGAGCCTAACTATGGCTACACCTTC. As protein: CASSLSWEPNYGYTF. Looking up the rest from reference TRBV5-1 and TRBJ1-2 gives the full variable domain: KAGVTQTPRYLIKTRGQQVTLSCSPISGHRSVSWYQQTPGQGLQFLFEYFSETQRNKGNFPGRFSGRQFSNSRSEMNVSTLELGDSALYLCASSLSWEPNYGYTFGSGTRLTVV.

This chain joins TRBV3-1 (or the pseudogene TRBV3-2) and TRBJ1-2, with 8 bases aligning to TRBD1. CDR3 length equals 13 residues. The trim removed 2 bases at V and 7 bases at J, leaving 3 bases unmatched. The germline V gene has CDR1 LGHDT and CDR2 YNNKEL (reference sequence). This chain's CDR3 is CASSQRQGSGYTF. The CDR3 nucleotides are TGTGCCAGCAGCCAAAGACAGGGGAGTGGCTACACCTTC.

The chain employs TRBV18 and TRBJ1-1; a weak D match, TRBD1 (6 bases). Between the trimmed V and J ends, which lost 2 bases and 5 bases, there was a span of 12 bases. The germline V gene has CDR1 KGHSH and CDR2 LQKENI. The CDR3 is 14 amino acids. The CDR3 spells CASSPVQGGTEAFF. The CDR3, as DNA: TGTGCCAGCTCACCAGTACAGGGCGGAACTGAAGCTTTCTTT.

This chain links TRBV7-2 with TRBJ2-1, with 11 bases that match TRBD1. Trimming at V came to 5 bases and at J to 6 bases, leaving 6 bases not matched to a gene. The germline V gene encodes CDR1 SGHTA and CDR2 FQGNSA. This CDR3 contains 15 residues. The CDR3 loop is CASSNRDRGFNEQFF. CDR3 in DNA: TGTGCCAGCAGCAACCGGGACAGGGGGTTCAATGAGCAGTTCTTC.

The chain couples TRBV4-2 to TRBJ1-4; 9 nucleotides match TRBD1. V lost 1 base and J lost 7; bases outside the gene matches: 4. In germline, CDR1 is LGHNA, CDR2 YNFKEQ. The CDR3 runs 15 residues. The CDR3 is CASSQGDRDGEKLFF. In DNA, the CDR3 is TGTGCCAGCAGCCAAGGGGACAGGGATGGTGAAAAACTGTTTTTT.

The gene calls are TRBV19 and TRBJ2-3, with TRBD1 matching 9 bases. Germline CDR1 reads LNHDA; CDR2 reads SQIVND (reference sequence). The CDR3 totals 14 residues. The V and J ends lost 8 bases and 3 bases, in that order; junction bases with no gene match: 6. This chain's CDR3 is CASVNRGQTDTQYF. The CDR3 DNA sequence: TGTGCCAGTGTGAACAGGGGGCAGACAGATACGCAGTATTTT.

The V and J genes are TRBV14 and TRBJ2-7; a possible D gene is TRBD1 (6 bases). The CDR3 is 14 residues long. Trimming took 3 bases from V and 3 from J, leaving 12 bases between them. Germline V gene lookup returns CDR1 SGHDN and CDR2 FVKESK. CDR3 in DNA: TGTGCCAGCAGCCATTGGCAGGGGAACTACGAGCAGTACTTC. Protein product: CASSHWQGNYEQYF.

This clone has just one count. This chain joins TRBV7-9 and TRBJ1-5; D gene uncertain. V lost 1 base and J lost 4, with 11 bases in between. CDR1 SEHNR and CDR2 FQNEAQ come from the germline V gene (reference sequence). This CDR3 comprises 15 residues. The CDR3 reads CASSLDSIGNQPQHF. The DNA of the CDR3 is TGTGCCAGCAGCTTAGATAGTATCGGGAATCAGCCCCAGCATTTT.

This chain links TRBV5-1 with TRBJ1-1; a weak D match, TRBD1 (6 bases). The germline CDR1 and CDR2 sequences are SGHRS and YFSETQ. This CDR3 contains 15 residues. V dropped 4 bases and J dropped 0 bases, with 13 bases sitting between them. The CDR3: CASSRTATMNTEAFF. In DNA, the CDR3 is TGCGCCAGCAGCAGGACAGCGACGATGAACACTGAAGCTTTCTTT.

The chain combines TRBV6-4 with TRBJ2-1, with TRBD2 matching over 11 bases. Germline V gives CDR1 MRHNA, CDR2 SNTAGT. J lost 2 bases, V lost 3 bases, and 0 bases had no gene match. The CDR3 spans 15 residues. Here the CDR3 DNA reads TGTGCCAGCAGTGAACTAGCGGGGGCCTACAATGAGCAGTTCTTC. The encoded protein is CASSELAGAYNEQFF.

This rearrangement joins TRBV4-1 to TRBJ1-1, with 7 bases identical to TRBD1. The germline CDR1 and CDR2 sequences are MGHRA and YSYEKL. This CDR3 region has 15 residues. Trimming cost V 0 bases and J 1 base; bases outside gene matches: 2. CDR3 nucleotide sequence: TGCGCCAGCAGCCAAGAGGGGACAGCGAACACTGAAGCTTTCTTT. It is translated as CASSQEGTANTEAFF.

The J gene is TRBJ1-5, the V gene TRBV21-1; the table's D call, TRBD1, has no DNA check behind it. TRBV21-1 corresponds to a pseudogene. The CDR3 contains 9 residues. The CDR3 here is CASTKPQHF. As DNA, the CDR3 is TGTGCCAGCACAAAGCCCCAGCATTTT.

In this sample, this clone turned up a few times. The V gene is TRBV30, the J gene TRBJ1-2; D perhaps matches TRBD1 (5 bases). V was pared by 7 bases and J by 2 bases, with 20 bases between. Germline V gene sequence: CDR1 GTSNPN, CDR2 SVGIG (reference sequence). The CDR3 loop spans 15 amino acids. The CDR3 nucleotides read TGTGCCTTTAGGAGGCAGGGAGGATCAAACTATGGCTACACCTTC. It yields the protein CAFRRQGGSNYGYTF.

V is TRBV19 and J is TRBJ2-7; D might be TRBD1 (5 bases). Germline CDR1 and CDR2: LNHDA and SQIVND (reference sequence). Trimming stripped 3 bases from V and 5 bases from J, with 5 bases between. CDR3 length: 11 amino acids. Written as DNA, the CDR3 is TGTGCCAGTAGTATCAGGGACGAGCAGTACTTC. It encodes CASSIRDEQYF.

The chain carries TRBV2 and TRBJ1-1; 7 bases are shared with TRBD1. The length of the CDR3 is 14 residues. Germline loops: CDR1 SNHLY, CDR2 FYNNEI. J gave up 7 bases and V 3 bases, and 8 bases lay outside the gene matches. The CDR3 DNA sequence: TGTGCCAGCAGTGATTTGGTGACAGGGCTTGAAGCTTTCTTT. The encoded protein is CASSDLVTGLEAFF.

The genes are TRBV30 and TRBJ2-1, with 11 nucleotides matching TRBD1. This CDR3 region has 12 residues. V lost 7 bases to trimming and J lost 6 bases; unmatched junction nucleotides: 2. Germline CDR1 GTSNPN, CDR2 SVGIG (reference sequence). The CDR3 nucleotides read TGTGCCTTCGGGACAGGGGGCAATGAGCAGTTCTTC. It specifies CAFGTGGNEQFF.

The V gene is TRBV19, the J gene TRBJ1-5, with a possible D match to TRBD1 (5 bases). The CDR3 has 13 residues. V dropped 6 bases and J dropped 3 bases, with 9 bases sitting between them. CDR1 and CDR2 (germline): LNHDA, SQIVND (reference sequence). CDR3 region: CASSKGINQPQHF. The CDR3 DNA follows: TGTGCCAGTAGCAAGGGGATCAATCAGCCCCAGCATTTT.

V gene TRBV18 combines with J gene TRBJ2-5; TRBD1 might be the D (5 bases). Germline V gene data show CDR1 as KGHSH and CDR2 as LQKENI. V was shortened by 0 bases and J by 10 bases, with 12 bases between the two germline ends. The CDR3 has 13 residues. The CDR3 DNA reads TGTGCCAGCTCACCACCGACAGTGCGCTTCCAGTACTTC. Encoded protein: CASSPPTVRFQYF.

V usage is TRBV30 and J usage is TRBJ1-1, with TRBD1 matching 12 bases. Germline CDR1 reads GTSNPN; CDR2 reads SVGIG (reference sequence). Trimming took 4 bases from V and 4 from J; bases not matched to a gene: 10. The CDR3 sequence is 16 residues long. CDR3 region: CAWIPWDRGLGTEAFF. As DNA, the CDR3 is TGTGCCTGGATTCCCTGGGACAGGGGGCTGGGCACTGAAGCTTTCTTT.

The chain carries TRBV7-9 and TRBJ1-5, with D possibly matching TRBD1 (5 bases). V was shortened by 2 bases and J by 1 base, with 18 bases between the two germline ends. Germline CDR1 reads SEHNR; CDR2 reads FQNEAQ (reference sequence). The CDR3 spans 18 residues. The chain's CDR3 is CASSLRLFGQTSNQPQHF. The CDR3 coding sequence is TGTGCCAGCAGCTTAAGGCTTTTCGGACAAACGAGCAATCAGCCCCAGCATTTT.

The chain links TRBV30 to TRBJ2-7; no definite D call. V lost 2 bases to trimming and J lost 5 bases, with 10 bases between them. From germline, CDR1 is GTSNPN and CDR2 SVGIG (reference sequence). The CDR3 covers 12 residues. The DNA of the CDR3 is TGTGCCTGGAGTAACCGCAGAAACGAGCAGTACTTC. Residues: CAWSNRRNEQYF.

The genes are TRBV4-2 and TRBJ2-3, with 14 positions matching TRBD2. Germline CDR1 is LGHNA and CDR2 is YNFKEQ. The CDR3 runs to 17 residues. After removal of 1 base from V and 6 bases from J, the junction contained 6 bases not matched to a gene. The DNA for the CDR3 is TGTGCCAGCAGCCAAGCGACTAGCGGGGGGGCGATGGATACGCAGTATTTT. Encoded protein: CASSQATSGGAMDTQYF.

This clone appeared a few times. The rearrangement joins TRBV12-3 or TRBV12-4 to TRBJ2-7, with D unresolved. This CDR3 comprises 13 residues. Trimming took 0 bases from V and 3 from J, leaving 6 bases between them. The CDR3 DNA follows: TGTGCCAGCAGTTTAGCGAACGGCTACGAGCAGTACTTC. Translating gives CASSLANGYEQYF.